The text below deals with one T cell receptor beta chain. Antigen: not known. The sample belongs to a study of T cells expressing NK-cell markers. Study-wide context: Each TCR beta repertoire originated in sorted T cells that were CD3+CD56+NKG2C+, CD3+CD56+NKG2C- or CD3+CD56-NKG2C+.

5'RACE template switching built TCR beta cDNA with unique molecular identifiers. TCRdb processed the 5' RACE reads again and assigns one entry to each CDR3 protein, with no DNA. This sample lists roughly 120,000 distinct CDR3 sequences; its ten largest clones have roughly 18%. Regarding the study as a whole: Expanded NKG2C+ T cell clones were not confirmed as HCMV-specific.

CDR1 is SGHTA, CDR2 FQGNSA, per germline. The CDR3 sequence is 15 residues long. The J gene is TRBJ2-1, the V gene TRBV7-2; TCRdb lists TRBD2, though no DNA is available to test this call. Material for sequencing was blood T cells: a sorted CD56 or NKG2C T cell subset, CD4+ or CD8+ T cells, or bulk PBMC T cells (not recorded which). The receptor was isolated from a woman between 18 and 70 years old in good health. The CDR3 sequence is CASSLDRGGLNEQFF. The full variable domain, with the rest looked up from reference TRBV7-2 and TRBJ2-1, is GAGVSQSPSNKVTEKGKDVELRCDPISGHTALYWYRQSLGQGLEFLIYFQGNSAPDKSGLPSDRFSAERTGGSVSTLTIQRTQQEDSAVYLCASSLDRGGLNEQFFGPGTRLTVL.